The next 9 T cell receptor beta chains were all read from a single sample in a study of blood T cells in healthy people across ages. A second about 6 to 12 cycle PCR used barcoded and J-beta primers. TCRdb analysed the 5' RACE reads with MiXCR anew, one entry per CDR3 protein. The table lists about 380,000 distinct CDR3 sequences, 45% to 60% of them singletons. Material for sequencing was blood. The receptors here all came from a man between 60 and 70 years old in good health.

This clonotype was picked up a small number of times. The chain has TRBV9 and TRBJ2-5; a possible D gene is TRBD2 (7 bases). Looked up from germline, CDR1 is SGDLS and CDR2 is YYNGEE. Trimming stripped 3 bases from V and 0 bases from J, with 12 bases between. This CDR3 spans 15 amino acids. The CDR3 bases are TGTGCCAGCAGCGCGGGGGGCCAGTACCAAGAGACCCAGTACTTC. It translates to CASSAGGQYQETQYF.

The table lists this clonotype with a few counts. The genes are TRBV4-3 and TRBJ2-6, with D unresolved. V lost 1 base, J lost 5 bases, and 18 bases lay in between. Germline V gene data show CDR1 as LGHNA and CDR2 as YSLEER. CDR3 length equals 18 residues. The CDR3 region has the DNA TGCGCCAGCAGCCAAGTCCCCAGCTCCCTCTTTAGGGCCAACGTCCTGACTTTC. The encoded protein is CASSQVPSSLFRANVLTF.

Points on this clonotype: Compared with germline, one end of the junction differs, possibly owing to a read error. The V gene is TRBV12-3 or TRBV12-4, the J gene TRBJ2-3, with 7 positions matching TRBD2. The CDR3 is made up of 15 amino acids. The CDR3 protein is CASRRGRIRADMQYF. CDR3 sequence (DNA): TGTGCCAGCAGGCGCGGGAGAATTAGAGCAGATATGCAGTATTTC.

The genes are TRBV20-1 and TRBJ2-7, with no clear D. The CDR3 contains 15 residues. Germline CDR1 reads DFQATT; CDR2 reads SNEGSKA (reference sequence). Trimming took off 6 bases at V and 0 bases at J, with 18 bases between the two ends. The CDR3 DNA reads TGCAGTGCCCGAATGAGCGCCATTACCTCCTACGAGCAGTACTTC. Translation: CSARMSAITSYEQYF.

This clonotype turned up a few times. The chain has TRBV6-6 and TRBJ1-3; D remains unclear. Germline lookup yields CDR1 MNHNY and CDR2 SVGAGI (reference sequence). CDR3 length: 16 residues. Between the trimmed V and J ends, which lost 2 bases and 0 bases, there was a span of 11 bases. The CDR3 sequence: CASSYGRTSSGNTIYF. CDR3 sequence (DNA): TGTGCCAGCAGTTACGGCAGGACGAGCTCTGGAAACACCATATATTTT.

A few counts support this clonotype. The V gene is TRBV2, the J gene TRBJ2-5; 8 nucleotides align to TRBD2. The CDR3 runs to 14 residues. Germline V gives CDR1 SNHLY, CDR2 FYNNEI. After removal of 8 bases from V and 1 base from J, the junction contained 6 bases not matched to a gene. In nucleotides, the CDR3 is TGTGCCAGCTTGAGCGGGGGCCTCCAAGAGACCCAGTACTTC. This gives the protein CASLSGGLQETQYF.

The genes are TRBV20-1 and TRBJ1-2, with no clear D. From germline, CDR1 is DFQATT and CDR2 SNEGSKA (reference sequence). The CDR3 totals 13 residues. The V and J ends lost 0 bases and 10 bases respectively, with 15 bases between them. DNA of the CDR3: TGCAGTGCTAGAGATACTCAAAGGGAAGTCTACACCTTC. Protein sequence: CSARDTQREVYTF.

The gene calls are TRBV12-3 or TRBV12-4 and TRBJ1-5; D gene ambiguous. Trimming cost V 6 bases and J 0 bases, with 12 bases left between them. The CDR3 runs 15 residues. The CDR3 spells CASSSRRNSNQPQHF. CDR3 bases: TGTGCCAGCAGCTCAAGACGGAATAGCAATCAGCCCCAGCATTTT.

The CDR3 DNA follows: TGTGCCAGCGCCGCCCAGGGCTCACGTTGGGGTGAGCAGTTCTTC. This sequence encodes CASAAQGSRWGEQFF. This sequence joins TRBV6-2 or TRBV6-3 and TRBJ2-1; D might be TRBD1 (5 bases). CDR3 length equals 15 residues. Between the trimmed V and J ends, which lost 8 bases and 9 bases, there was a span of 23 bases. The germline gives CDR1 MNHEY, CDR2 SVGEGT.